This entry lists 27 T cell receptor beta chains sequenced from one sample in a study of shared clonotypes between healthy human individuals. TCRdb keeps only in-frame clones here, not all; method: immunoSEQ multiplex PCR. The sample consists of 1,500,000 or so clones, less than 99% of them appearing once. The sequenced sample consisted of naive CD4+ T cells sorted from blood. As to subset: CD45RA+ positively selected. These receptors all stem from a man aged 30 to 45 in good health.

The chain has TRBV5-1 and TRBJ2-2, with TRBD2 identical over 10 bases. Losses at the gene ends were 0 bases for V and 4 bases for J; bases not matched to a gene: 9. This CDR3 is 18 amino acids long. Germline CDR1 SGHRS, CDR2 YFSETQ. The CDR3 sequence is CASSLEGAGGPSTGELFF. CDR3 bases: TGCGCCAGCAGCTTGGAAGGAGCGGGAGGGCCGAGCACCGGGGAGCTGTTTTTT.

This clone was seen just once. V usage is TRBV7-2 and J usage is TRBJ2-7; D call uncertain. Deletions cut 3 bases from V and 5 bases from J, with 5 bases between. Looked up from germline, CDR1 is SGHTA and CDR2 is FQGNSA. The CDR3 is 11 residues long. CDR3 coding DNA: TGTGCCAGCAGCTTCCAGAACGAGCAGTACTTC. Translated, it gives CASSFQNEQYF.

This clone appeared a single time. At the DNA level, this CDR3 is encoded by other sequences in the same sample as well. This CDR3 reads CASSLAGGGETQYF. In DNA, the CDR3 is TGCGCCAGCAGCTTGGCCGGTGGAGGGGAGACCCAGTACTTC. The rearrangement uses TRBV5-1 and TRBJ2-5; maybe TRBD2 (6 bases). CDR3 length: 14 residues. The V gene's germline CDR1 is SGHRS and CDR2 YFSETQ. V gave up 0 bases and J gave up 5 bases, with 11 bases separating them.

The chain has TRBV27 and TRBJ1-2; D gene unclear. The length of the CDR3 is 13 residues. The V end was cut by 3 bases, the J end by 4 bases, with 9 bases between. The V gene's germline CDR1 is MNHEY and CDR2 SMNVEV (reference sequence). The CDR3 here is CASSFDPSYGYTF. The CDR3 DNA is TGTGCCAGCAGTTTTGACCCCAGCTATGGCTACACCTTC.

J is TRBJ2-1 and V is TRBV15; TRBD1 agrees at 7 bases. Trimming removed 1 base from V and 2 bases from J; junction bases left unmatched: 5. Germline assignment: CDR1 LNHNV and CDR2 YYDKDF (reference sequence). This CDR3 spans 16 amino acids. DNA for the CDR3: TGTGCCACCAGCAGAGTTGCAGGGGGAACCTACAATGAGCAGTTCTTC. It encodes CATSRVAGGTYNEQFF.

The gene calls are TRBV28 and TRBJ2-1; D is tentatively TRBD1 or TRBD2 (5 bases each). The germline CDR1 and CDR2 sequences are MDHEN and SYDVKM. The CDR3 spans 14 residues. The V and J ends lost 9 bases and 6 bases respectively, with 18 bases between them. The CDR3 loop reads CASEGSGPLNEQFF. CDR3 DNA: TGTGCCAGTGAAGGATCGGGACCCCTCAATGAGCAGTTCTTC.

With respect to this clone: The same CDR3 arises from other DNA sequences in this sample as well. This chain links TRBV5-1 with TRBJ2-6; D remains unclear. This CDR3 region has 15 residues. Trimming took 0 bases from V and 0 from J, leaving 4 bases between them. The germline gives CDR1 SGHRS, CDR2 YFSETQ. CDR3 sequence reads: CASSLDGSGANVLTF. The CDR3 nucleotides read TGCGCCAGCAGCTTGGATGGCTCTGGGGCCAACGTCCTGACTTTC.

The chain couples TRBV7-9 to TRBJ2-7; TRBD2 matches at 8 bases. This CDR3 has 14 amino acids. Trimming removed 5 bases from V and 2 bases from J; junction bases left unmatched: 5. Germline V gene data show CDR1 as SEHNR and CDR2 as FQNEAQ (reference sequence). The CDR3 spells CASSEREFTYEQYF. CDR3 in DNA: TGTGCCAGCAGCGAGCGGGAGTTCACCTACGAGCAGTACTTC.

The chain is built from TRBV7-2 and TRBJ2-1; no clear D. Trimming cost V 2 bases and J 0 bases, with 8 bases left between them. Germline-derived CDR1 and CDR2 are SGHTA and FQGNSA. This CDR3 region has 15 residues. In DNA form, the CDR3 reads TGTGCCAGCAGCTTACAGACGAGCTCCTACAATGAGCAGTTCTTC. It encodes CASSLQTSSYNEQFF.

This chain uses TRBV27 with TRBJ2-2; D is possibly TRBD1 (7 bases). V was trimmed by 2 bases and J by 5 bases, leaving 12 bases between them. The V gene's germline CDR1 is MNHEY and CDR2 SMNVEV (reference sequence). There are 15 residues in the CDR3. The CDR3, as DNA: TGTGCCAGCAGTTTAGGAGGGGGCCGTACCGGGGAGCTGTTTTTT. It codes for CASSLGGGRTGELFF.

CDR3 protein: CASSLGSGSIYEQYF. The CDR3 nucleotides read TGTGCCAGCAGCTTGGGAAGCGGGAGTATCTACGAGCAGTACTTC. This chain links TRBV11-2 with TRBJ2-7; 8 nucleotides agree with TRBD2. Germline V gene sequence: CDR1 SGHAT, CDR2 FQNNGV. The CDR3 consists of 15 residues. V dropped 3 bases and J dropped 3; count of bases not matched to a gene: 7. The variable domain in full, completed from reference TRBV11-2 and TRBJ2-7, reads EAGVAQSPRYKIIEKRQSVAFWCNPISGHATLYWYQQILGQGPKLLIQFQNNGVVDDSQLPKDRFSAERLKGVDSTLKIQPAKLEDSAVYLCASSLGSGSIYEQYFGPGTRLTVT.

This rearrangement joins TRBV10-3 to TRBJ2-1; TRBD1 matches at 7 bases. V lost 10 bases, J lost 5 bases, and 23 bases stayed unmatched. The CDR3 covers 18 residues. Germline V gives CDR1 ENHRY, CDR2 SYGVKD. The CDR3 bases are TGTGCCACCTTTAAACCCCCCTCACAGGGGCTGGGTCACAATGAGCAGTTCTTC. It translates to CATFKPPSQGLGHNEQFF.

The chain couples TRBV5-8 to TRBJ2-7; 7 bases are a match to TRBD1. This CDR3 spans 15 amino acids. Germline lookup yields CDR1 SGHTS and CDR2 YDEGEE. J lost 3 bases, V lost 0 bases, and 6 bases had no gene match. The CDR3 here is CASSLGQGNVYEQYF. The CDR3 nucleotides are TGTGCCAGCAGCTTGGGACAGGGCAATGTCTACGAGCAGTACTTC.

The V gene is TRBV28, the J gene TRBJ2-7; 8 bases match TRBD2. V trimming: 7 bases; J trimming: 3 bases; junction bases outside the gene matches: 5. The germline CDR1 and CDR2 sequences are MDHEN and SYDVKM. CDR3 length equals 13 residues. For the CDR3, the DNA is TGTGCCAGCACAGCGGGGGCAGACTACGAGCAGTACTTC. Protein sequence: CASTAGADYEQYF.

The gene calls are TRBV27 and TRBJ1-2; D might be TRBD1 (5 bases). Looked up from germline, CDR1 is MNHEY and CDR2 is SMNVEV (reference sequence). V was shortened by 2 bases and J by 7 bases, with 14 bases between the two germline ends. CDR3 length equals 14 residues. The CDR3 DNA follows: TGTGCCAGCAGTTTAAAAGGGGCGAGTCTTGGCTACACCTTC. It encodes CASSLKGASLGYTF.

The chain has TRBV18 and TRBJ2-1, with D perhaps assigned TRBD1 or TRBD2 (5 bases each). Germline-derived CDR1 and CDR2 are KGHSH and LQKENI. V gave up 5 bases and J gave up 4 bases, with 18 bases separating them. CDR3 length: 16 amino acids. CDR3 coding DNA: TGTGCCAGCTCAACGCTCTTAGGGACGGAGTACAATGAGCAGTTCTTC. It is translated as CASSTLLGTEYNEQFF.

This chain uses TRBV27 with TRBJ2-1; TRBD2 matches at 8 bases. The ends lost 5 bases at V and 6 bases at J; junction bases unmatched: 9. The CDR3 sequence is 15 residues long. Germline V CDR1 and CDR2: MNHEY, SMNVEV (reference sequence). The CDR3 sequence: CASSLGTRASNEQFF. The CDR3 coding sequence is TGTGCCAGCAGTCTAGGGACTAGGGCGTCCAATGAGCAGTTCTTC.

The V and J genes are TRBV4-3 and TRBJ2-7; D not resolved. V was cut by 1 base and J by 6 bases, with 10 bases left in between. Germline V CDR1 and CDR2: LGHNA, YSLEER. CDR3 size: 13 residues. CDR3 sequence: CASSQGARLEQYF. The CDR3 bases are TGCGCCAGCAGCCAAGGTGCCAGACTCGAGCAGTACTTC.

The CDR3 bases are TGTGCCAGCAGCTTAATCGGGACTAGCCTGCTCGAGGAGCAGTTCTTC. This translates into CASSLIGTSLLEEQFF. The chain recombines TRBV7-3 with TRBJ2-1, with TRBD2 matching over 9 bases. Germline V gene sequence: CDR1 SGHTA, CDR2 FQGTGA. The CDR3 length is 16 residues. V was clipped by 1 base and J by 10 bases; unmatched bases: 11.

In nucleotides, the CDR3 is TGTGCCAGCTCACCAGTCCCCGGGCAGGATGAAAAACTGTTTTTT. Amino acid sequence: CASSPVPGQDEKLFF. The chain carries TRBV18 and TRBJ1-4; D is unclear. The V gene's germline CDR1 is KGHSH and CDR2 LQKENI. V lost 2 bases to trimming and J lost 6 bases, with 13 bases between them. The CDR3 is 15 amino acids.

The chain couples TRBV15 to TRBJ2-7, with unresolved D. Germline V gene data show CDR1 as LNHNV and CDR2 as YYDKDF (reference sequence). V lost 0 bases and J 2 bases, leaving 17 bases between the germline ends. This CDR3 has 17 amino acids. The CDR3 reads CATSRDRGVGYTYEQYF. The CDR3 nucleotides are TGTGCCACCAGCAGAGATAGAGGAGTAGGGTACACCTACGAGCAGTACTTC.

The rearrangement links TRBV5-6 to TRBJ2-7; D is perhaps TRBD1 (5 bases). Trimming stripped 0 bases from V and 5 bases from J, with 12 bases between. Germline CDR1 and CDR2: SGHDT and YYEEEE. The CDR3 spans 14 residues. In DNA form, the CDR3 reads TGTGCCAGCAGCTTGGGCCCTCGACAGCACGAGCAGTACTTC. This gives the protein CASSLGPRQHEQYF.

This chain links TRBV5-4 with TRBJ2-7; tentatively, D is TRBD2 (7 bases). CDR1 and CDR2 (germline): SGHNT, YYREEE (reference sequence). The CDR3 consists of 13 residues. V lost 4 bases, J lost 5 bases, and 13 bases lay in between. The CDR3 loop is CASSPGGRDEQYF. DNA for the CDR3: TGTGCCAGCAGCCCGGGGGGCAGGGACGAGCAGTACTTC.

Of note for this clone: This same CDR3 is encoded by further DNA sequences in the sample. This sequence joins TRBV5-4 and TRBJ2-5; 16 bases are a match to TRBD2. The CDR3 is 15 residues long. Germline V gives CDR1 SGHNT, CDR2 YYREEE (reference sequence). V shed 5 bases, J shed 5 bases, and the junction held 3 bases outside the gene matches. The CDR3 DNA follows: TGTGCCAGCAGTGTGGGACTAGCGGGAGGGGAGACCCAGTACTTC. As protein: CASSVGLAGGETQYF.

The genes are TRBV27 and TRBJ2-7, with TRBD1 identical over 9 bases. Germline V CDR1 and CDR2: MNHEY, SMNVEV (reference sequence). The J segment lost 1 base and the V segment lost 8 bases, leaving 0 bases of the junction unmatched. The CDR3 has 12 residues. CDR3 nucleotides: TGTGCCAGCGGGACAGGGTCCTACGAGCAGTACTTC. Its translation: CASGTGSYEQYF.

This clone was recorded only once. The V gene is TRBV7-9, the J gene TRBJ2-2; D is unclear. The CDR3 extends over 12 amino acids. Germline CDR1 and CDR2: SEHNR and FQNEAQ (reference sequence). Between the trimmed V and J ends, which lost 5 bases and 6 bases, there was a span of 7 bases. The CDR3 DNA reads TGTGCCAGCAGCCGCCGGGCCGGGGAGCTGTTTTTT. Amino acid sequence: CASSRRAGELFF.

V gene TRBV10-3 combines with J gene TRBJ2-3, with D possibly matching TRBD1 (5 bases). The germline CDR1 and CDR2 sequences are ENHRY and SYGVKD. V lost 9 bases to trimming and J lost 4 bases, with 14 bases between them. This CDR3 is built from 13 residues. The CDR3 loop is CAMGWGRADTQYF. CDR3 nucleotide sequence: TGTGCCATGGGCTGGGGCCGGGCAGATACGCAGTATTTT.